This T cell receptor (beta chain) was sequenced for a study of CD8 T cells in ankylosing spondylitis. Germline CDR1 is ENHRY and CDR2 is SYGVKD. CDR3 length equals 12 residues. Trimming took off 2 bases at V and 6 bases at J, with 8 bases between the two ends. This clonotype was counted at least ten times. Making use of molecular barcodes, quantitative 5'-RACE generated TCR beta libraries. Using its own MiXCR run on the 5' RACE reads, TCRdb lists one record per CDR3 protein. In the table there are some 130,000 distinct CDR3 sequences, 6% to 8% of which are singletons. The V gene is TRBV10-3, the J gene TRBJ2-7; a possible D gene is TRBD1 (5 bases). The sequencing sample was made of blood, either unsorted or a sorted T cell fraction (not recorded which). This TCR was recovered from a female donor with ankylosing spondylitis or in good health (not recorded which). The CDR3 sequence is CAISEAGREQYF. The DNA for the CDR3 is TGTGCCATCAGTGAGGCAGGGCGCGAGCAGTACTTC.